This is a list of T cell receptor beta chains from one sample in a study of regulatory T cells in long-lasting Graves disease. TCRdb re-derived calls from the multiplex PCR reads in MiXCR, one entry per CDR3 protein. Found here are about 400,000 distinct CDR3 sequences, about a fifth of them singletons; the top ten hold less than 25%. The material sequenced was peripheral blood mononuclear cells (PBMCs), taken when the disease was refractory, from a patient treated with antithyroid drugs. The origin of the receptors is a female donor with Graves disease. Both conserved end residues are part of each CDR3. A D gene is named only where the DNA matches it firmly. Expanded clones get a size class; other rows say once, few or many, or leave the size out.

j_gene	v_gene	abundance	d_gene	CDR3aa	CDR3nt
TRBJ1-6	TRBV29-1	few	-	CSDPITRDHNSPLHF	TGCAGCGATCCAATAACCCGGGACCATAATTCACCCCTCCACTTT
TRBJ1-2	TRBV27	many	TRBD1	CASRMTGGSYTF	TGTGCCAGCAGAATGACAGGGGGGAGCTACACCTTC
TRBJ2-5	TRBV6-1	many	TRBD2	CASSEPGLASETQYF	TGTGCCAGCAGTGAGCCTGGACTAGCGAGCGAGACCCAGTACTTC
TRBJ1-3	TRBV30	-	-	CAWSSWGLDSGNTIYF	TGTGCCTGGAGCAGTTGGGGACTCGATTCTGGAAACACCATATATTTT
TRBJ1-1	TRBV29-1	few	TRBD1	CSVETGASTEAFF	TGCAGCGTTGAAACAGGGGCGAGCACTGAAGCTTTCTTT
TRBJ2-2	TRBV7-2	many	-	CASSLTPNTGELFF	TGTGCCAGCAGCTTGACGCCAAACACCGGGGAGCTGTTTTTT
TRBJ2-7	TRBV11-2	many	-	CASGLLAVSYEQYF	TGTGCCAGCGGACTCTTAGCGGTCTCCTACGAGCAGTACTTC
TRBJ1-6	TRBV6-1	many	TRBD1	CASSGDRNSPLHF	TGTGCCAGCAGTGGGGACAGGAATTCACCCCTCCACTTT
TRBJ2-6	TRBV19	many	-	CASRPTGTGANVLTF	TGTGCCAGTAGGCCTACAGGGACTGGGGCCAACGTCCTGACTTTC
TRBJ2-7	TRBV20-1	few	TRBD1	CSARADSGTGSYEQYF	TGCAGTGCTAGAGCCGACTCCGGGACAGGGTCCTACGAGCAGTACTTC
TRBJ2-7	TRBV7-9	-	TRBD2	CASSFPRGGGSTYEQYF	TGTGCCAGCAGCTTCCCCCGGGGAGGCGGGAGCACCTACGAGCAGTACTTC
TRBJ1-1	TRBV5-1	few	-	CASRPGGDTEAFF	TGCGCCAGCAGGCCTGGAGGGGACACTGAAGCTTTCTTT
TRBJ1-6	TRBV5-1	-	TRBD1	CASSIDRAGDSPLHF	TGCGCCAGCAGCATCGACAGGGCCGGCGATTCACCCCTCCACTTT
TRBJ1-1	TRBV7-6	few	-	CASSPQEGTEAFF	TGTGCCAGCAGCCCGCAGGAGGGCACTGAAGCTTTCTTT
TRBJ1-1	TRBV24-1	few	TRBD1	CATSRTGGSTEAFF	TGTGCCACCAGTCGGACAGGGGGGAGCACTGAAGCTTTCTTT
TRBJ2-2	TRBV7-6	few	-	CASRMAGNTGELFF	TGTGCCAGCAGAATGGCAGGGAACACCGGGGAGCTGTTTTTT
TRBJ1-4	TRBV6-1	few	TRBD1	CASRGQGATNEKLFF	TGTGCCAGCAGGGGACAGGGTGCAACTAATGAAAAACTGTTTTTT